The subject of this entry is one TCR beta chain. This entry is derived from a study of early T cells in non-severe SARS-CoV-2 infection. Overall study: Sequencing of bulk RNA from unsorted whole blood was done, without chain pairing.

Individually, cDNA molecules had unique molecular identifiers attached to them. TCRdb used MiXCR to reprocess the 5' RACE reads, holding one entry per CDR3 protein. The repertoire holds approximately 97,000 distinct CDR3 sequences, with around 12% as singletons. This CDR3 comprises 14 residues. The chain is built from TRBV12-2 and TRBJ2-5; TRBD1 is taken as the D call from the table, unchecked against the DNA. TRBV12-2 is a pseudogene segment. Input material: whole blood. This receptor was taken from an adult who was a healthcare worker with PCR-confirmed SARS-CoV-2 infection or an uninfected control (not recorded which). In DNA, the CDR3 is TGTGCAAGTCGCCTGGGACAGGAACAAGAGACCCAGTACTTC. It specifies CASRLGQEQETQYF.